The text below deals with one T cell receptor (beta chain). This sample was taken from a study of blood T cells in healthy people across ages. The authors ran a second PCR of about 7 to 11 cycles using a sample-barcoded 5' primer and a J-beta primer mix. TCRdb re-called the 5' RACE reads through MiXCR, storing one row per CDR3 protein. The table records 800,000 to 950,000 distinct CDR3 sequences, roughly 28% of them present only once. Peripheral blood from each donor was collected in a volume of roughly 9.2 milliliters. CDR3 size: 16 residues. Trimming pared 5 bases from V and 2 bases from J, leaving 17 bases between. Per the germline V gene, CDR1 is KGHDR and CDR2 is SFDVKD. The same data also contributed to another study, on T cells of mothers and their children. That paper adds: A few mothers and their six children, all healthy Caucasians, donated.

The clonotype was recovered from a woman aged 40 to 49 in good health. The genes are TRBV24-1 and TRBJ2-5; the D gene could be TRBD1 or TRBD2 (6 bases each). Material: blood. The CDR3 DNA is TGTGCCACCAGTGGTCAAACGGCGGGGACACAAGAGACCCAGTACTTC. As protein: CATSGQTAGTQETQYF.